Each of the 3 T cell receptor beta chains below was sequenced from the same sample in a study of cytomegalovirus exposure and HLA in healthy donors. PCR involved 60 Vbeta and 13 Jbeta primers. Profiled with immunoSEQ multiplex PCR; TCRdb holds only in-frame clones, not every one. The sample lists about 140,000 clones, roughly 80% occurring once. Sequencing input: PBMCs. These receptors were collected from a woman aged 40-49 years in good health and CMV-seronegative.

In its sample, this clone was seen a few times. Its ends do not fully match the called genes, so a read error is possible. This chain uses TRBV7-9 with TRBJ2-3, with 12 bases matching TRBD1. Germline loops: CDR1 SEHNR, CDR2 FQNEAQ (reference sequence). This CDR3 is 15 amino acids long. In DNA form, the CDR3 reads TGTTCCAGCACCAGGCGGGACAGGGGGCAAGATACGCAGTATTTT. Translation gives CSSTRRDRGQDTQYF.

The chain joins TRBV5-6 to TRBJ2-1; D may be TRBD1 (6 bases). The germline gives CDR1 SGHDT, CDR2 YYEEEE. This CDR3 is built from 16 residues. V dropped 3 bases and J dropped 0 bases, with 13 bases sitting between them. In DNA form, the CDR3 reads TGTGCCAGCAGCTCTGACAGGTGGAGCTCCTACAATGAGCAGTTCTTC. Amino acid sequence: CASSSDRWSSYNEQFF. The entire variable domain, with the rest obtained from reference TRBV5-6 and TRBJ2-1, is as follows: DAGVTQSPTHLIKTRGQQVTLRCSPKSGHDTVSWYQQALGQGPQFIFQYYEEEERQRGNFPDRFSGHQFPNYSSELNVNALLLGDSALYLCASSSDRWSSYNEQFFGPGTRLTVL.

The chain combines TRBV7-6 with TRBJ1-3, with TRBD1 matching 7 bases. In germline, CDR1 is SGHVS, CDR2 FNYEAQ. The CDR3 runs to 17 residues. J lost 4 bases, V lost 3 bases, and 12 bases had no gene match. Here the CDR3 DNA reads TGTGCCAGCAGCTTGAGGTTACGCGGGACAGAGGGAAACACCATATATTTT. Translated, it gives CASSLRLRGTEGNTIYF.